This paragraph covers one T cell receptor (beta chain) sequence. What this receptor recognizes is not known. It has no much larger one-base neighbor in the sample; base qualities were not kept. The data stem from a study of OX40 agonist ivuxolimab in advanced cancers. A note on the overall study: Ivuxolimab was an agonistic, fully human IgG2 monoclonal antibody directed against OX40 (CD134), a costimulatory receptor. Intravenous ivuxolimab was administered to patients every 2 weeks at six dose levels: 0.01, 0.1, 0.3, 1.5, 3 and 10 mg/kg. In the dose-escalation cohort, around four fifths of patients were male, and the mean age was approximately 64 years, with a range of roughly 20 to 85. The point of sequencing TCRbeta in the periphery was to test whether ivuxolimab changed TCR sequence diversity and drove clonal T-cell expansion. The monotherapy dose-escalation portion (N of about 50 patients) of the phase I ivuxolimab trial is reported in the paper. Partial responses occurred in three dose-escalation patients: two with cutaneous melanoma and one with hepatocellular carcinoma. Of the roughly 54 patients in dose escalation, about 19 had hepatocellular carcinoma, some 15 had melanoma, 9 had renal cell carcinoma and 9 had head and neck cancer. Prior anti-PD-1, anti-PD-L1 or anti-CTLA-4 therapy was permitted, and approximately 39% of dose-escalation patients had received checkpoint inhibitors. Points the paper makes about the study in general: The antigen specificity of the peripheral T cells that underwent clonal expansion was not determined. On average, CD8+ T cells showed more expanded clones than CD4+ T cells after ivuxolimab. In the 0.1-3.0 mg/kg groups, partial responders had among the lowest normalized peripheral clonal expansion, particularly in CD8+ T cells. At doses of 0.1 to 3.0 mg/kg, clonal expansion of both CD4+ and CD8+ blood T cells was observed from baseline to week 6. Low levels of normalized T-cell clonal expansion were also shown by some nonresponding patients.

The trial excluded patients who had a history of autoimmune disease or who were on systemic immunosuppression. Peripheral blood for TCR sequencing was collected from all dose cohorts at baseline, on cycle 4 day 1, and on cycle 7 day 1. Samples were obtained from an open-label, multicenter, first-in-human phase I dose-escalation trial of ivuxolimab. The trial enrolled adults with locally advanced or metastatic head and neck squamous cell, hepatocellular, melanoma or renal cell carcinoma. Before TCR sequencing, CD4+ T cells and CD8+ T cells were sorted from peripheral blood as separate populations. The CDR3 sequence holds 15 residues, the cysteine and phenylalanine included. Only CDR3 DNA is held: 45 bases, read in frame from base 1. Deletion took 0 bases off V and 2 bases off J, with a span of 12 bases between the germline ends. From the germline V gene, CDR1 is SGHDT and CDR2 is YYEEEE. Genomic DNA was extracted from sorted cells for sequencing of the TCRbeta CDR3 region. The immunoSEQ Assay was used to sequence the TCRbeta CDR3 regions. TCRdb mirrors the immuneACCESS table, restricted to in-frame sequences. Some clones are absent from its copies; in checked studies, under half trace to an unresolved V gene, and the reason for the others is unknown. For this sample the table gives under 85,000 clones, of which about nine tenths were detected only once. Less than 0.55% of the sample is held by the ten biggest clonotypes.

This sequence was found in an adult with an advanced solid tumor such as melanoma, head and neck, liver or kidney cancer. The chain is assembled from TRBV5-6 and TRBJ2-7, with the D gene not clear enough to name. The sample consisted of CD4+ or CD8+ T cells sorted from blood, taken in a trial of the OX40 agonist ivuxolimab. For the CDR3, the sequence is CASSLAAKPPYEQYF. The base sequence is TGTGCCAGCAGCTTGGCAGCTAAACCTCCCTACGAGCAGTACTTC.